This T cell receptor beta chain was sequenced during a study of neoadjuvant anti-PD-1 for oral cavity cancer. Overall study context: Patients without progression received a fourth nivolumab dose around day 43, then surgical resection on days 50-56.

Between the trimmed V and J ends, which lost 5 bases and 4 bases, there was a span of 14 bases. This CDR3 spans 14 amino acids. Per germline, CDR1 LNHDA and CDR2 SQIVND (reference sequence). Study conclusions and caveats: With a few patients per group, TCR findings need larger cohorts.

In the case of this clone: The antigen remains unidentified.

Generated by immunoSEQ multiplex PCR, the TCRdb table keeps only in-frame clones and is missing some. The profile shows under 85,000 clones, under 85% of them singletons. No culture or expansion preceded analysis of these blood cells. The source was PBMCs, collected before nivolumab (anti-PD-1) treatment. This receptor was obtained from a person between 40 and 80 years old with oral cavity squamous cell carcinoma. The rearrangement uses TRBV19 and TRBJ1-1; no reliable D call. CDR3 sequence (DNA): TGTGCCAGTAGTGCGAGACATCTGAGCACTGAAGCTTTCTTT. Amino acids: CASSARHLSTEAFF.